This T cell receptor beta chain emerged from a study of T cell responses to AZD1222 COVID-19 vaccine. Measured with immunoSEQ multiplex PCR; TCRdb has only the in-frame clones, and not every one. The sample includes around 73,000 clones, about 88% seen only once; the top ten take about 9.3%. On this clone: As yet, its antigen is unknown.

Study-level results: Donors skewed white British and female; clonal diversity was possibly underestimated. Spike-wide coverage was observed for vaccine-associated CD4 TCRs, with dominant responses at 160-218 and 743-854. The study reported that nearly half of spike-specific TCRs target unmutated variant regions.

This clonotype originated in an adult who received the AZD1222 COVID-19 vaccine. Here the sequenced sample was peripheral blood, taken 28 days after the second AZD1222 dose.

CDR3 nucleotides: TGTGCCAGCAGCGCCGGGGGCAGGGGTTCGAACACCGGGGAGCTGTTTTTT. Encoded protein: CASSAGGRGSNTGELFF. The chain has TRBV9 and TRBJ2-2; D is possibly TRBD1 or TRBD2 (6 bases each). V gave up 3 bases and J gave up 0 bases, with 15 bases separating them. Germline assignment: CDR1 SGDLS and CDR2 YYNGEE. The CDR3 totals 17 residues.